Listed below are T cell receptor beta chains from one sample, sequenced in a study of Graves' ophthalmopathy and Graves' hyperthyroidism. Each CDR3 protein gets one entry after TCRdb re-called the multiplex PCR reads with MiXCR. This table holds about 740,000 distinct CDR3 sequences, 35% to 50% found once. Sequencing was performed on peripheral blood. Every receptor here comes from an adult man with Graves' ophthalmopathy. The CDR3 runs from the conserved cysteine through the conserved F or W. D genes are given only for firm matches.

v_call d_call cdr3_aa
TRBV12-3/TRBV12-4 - CASSLGGTSQEQYF
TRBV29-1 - CSVTNTGTSSYEQYF
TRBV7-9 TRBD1 CASSFLTGQGDETQYF
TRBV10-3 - CAISDGQETQHF
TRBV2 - CASSEVEVAEQFF
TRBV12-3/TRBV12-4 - CASSFQGHTGETQYF
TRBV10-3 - CAISDEAYNSPLHF
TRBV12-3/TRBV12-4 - CASTRVGSGGGELFF
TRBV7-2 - CASSWGDFSETQYF
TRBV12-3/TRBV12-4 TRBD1 CASRNNDRDRGPSPLHF
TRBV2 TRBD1 CASSVDRGPNEQFF
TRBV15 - CATSGGINTGELFF
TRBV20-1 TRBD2 CSARDPSSGYEQYF
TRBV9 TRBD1 CASSVGTGSYNSPLHF
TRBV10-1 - CASGDTNEAFF
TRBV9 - CASSAGPGGETQYF
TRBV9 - CASSVAPGEETQYF
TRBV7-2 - CASRRGGGPYEQYF
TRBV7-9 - CASSTTGRQPQHF
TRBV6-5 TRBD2 CASRWTSGTSDEQYF
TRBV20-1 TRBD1 CSAVRGTAQETQYF
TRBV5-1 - CASSLAKVPTYEQYF
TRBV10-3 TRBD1 CAISAGRTGGTEAFF
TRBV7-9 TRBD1 CASSSRDSRDSPLHF
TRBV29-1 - CSVDRRAGVDGYTF
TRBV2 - CATTEGRFVYTF
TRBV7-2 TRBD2 CASSMRASGEYSYEQYF
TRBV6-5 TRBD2 CASRYSGRASYEQYF
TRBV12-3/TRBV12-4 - CASTRAGGAQAKQYF
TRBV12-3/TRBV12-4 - CASSSVGRRRPQHF
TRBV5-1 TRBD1 CASSLDIGQGDTEAFF
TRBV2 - CASSHPRTSGEQYF
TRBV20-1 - CSATETGRETQYF